Listed below are T cell receptor beta chains from one sample, sequenced in a study of type 1 regulatory T cells. These TCRs are of unknown antigen specificity. TCRdb re-called the reads through MiXCR, storing one row per CDR3 protein. The table records just over 3,000 distinct CDR3 sequences, roughly 8% of them present only once. Sequencing was done on a sample of cultured T cells, either the whole culture or a sorted T cell fraction (not recorded which). These receptors all stem from a human donor in good health. Both conserved end residues are part of each CDR3. A D gene is named only where the DNA matches it firmly. Clone size is stated in some rows and not others, as once, few, many or a class when expanded.

size	V	D	J	DNA	CDR3
NA	TRBV12-3/TRBV12-4	NA	TRBJ1-4	TGTGCCAGCAGGGCCGGAGGGAAGGAAAAACTGGGGTGG	CASRAGGKEKLGW
medium-sized	TRBV20-1	TRBD2	TRBJ2-1	TGCAGTGCTGGGAGGGGACTGAACAATGAGCAGTTCTTC	CSAGRGLNNEQFF
many	TRBV5-6	TRBD1	TRBJ1-6	TGTGCCAGCAGCCTGGTGGGACAGGGGGCAACACCCCTCCACTTT	CASSLVGQGATPLHF
medium-sized	TRBV7-2	NA	TRBJ2-7	TGTGCCAGCAGAGAATCTCGGCAGGGAGGCGAGCAGTACTTC	CASRESRQGGEQYF
medium-sized	TRBV15	NA	TRBJ1-5	TGTGCCACCAGCAGAATACAGGGAGTAGGTCAGCCCCAGCATTTT	CATSRIQGVGQPQHF
medium-sized	TRBV7-9	NA	TRBJ2-7	TGTGCCAGCAGCTTAGAGGTCCCATTCCCCTACGAGCAGTACTTC	CASSLEVPFPYEQYF
many	TRBV28	NA	TRBJ1-6	TGTGCCAGCAGGGGTGGTAATTCACCCCTCCACTTT	CASRGGNSPLHF
medium-sized	TRBV7-9	NA	TRBJ2-2	TGTGCCAGCAGCTTTGATAACGGCGCGAACACCGGGGAGCTGTTTTTT	CASSFDNGANTGELFF
large	TRBV7-2	TRBD1	TRBJ1-1	TGTGCCAGCAGCTCGCAACAGGGGACTGAAGCTTTCTTT	CASSSQQGTEAFF
medium-sized	TRBV20-1	TRBD2	TRBJ2-7	TGCAGTGCCCGAGCGGGAGAGGCATACGAGCAGTACTTC	CSARAGEAYEQYF
medium-sized	TRBV11-2	NA	TRBJ2-7	TGTGCCAGCAGCCGGGGACTCCCCTACGAGCAGTACTTC	CASSRGLPYEQYF
NA	TRBV19	TRBD1	TRBJ1-2	TGTGCCAGTAGTCCTTCTAGACAGGGCGGCTATGGCTACACATTC	CASSPSRQGGYGYTF
medium-sized	TRBV6-5	NA	TRBJ1-1	TGTGCCAGCACCCAAAGGCCCCACACTGAAGCTTTCTTT	CASTQRPHTEAFF
large	TRBV7-2	TRBD2	TRBJ2-5	TGTGCCAGCAGCTTAGGGCTGGGAGGGAGAGAGACCCAGTACTTC	CASSLGLGGRETQYF
medium-sized	TRBV7-2	NA	TRBJ2-2	TGTGCCAGCAGCTTAGACACCGGGGAGCTGTTTTTT	CASSLDTGELFF
medium-sized	TRBV6-5	TRBD1	TRBJ1-6	TGTGCCAGCACCCACACGACAGGGCTTAATTCACCCCTCCACTTT	CASTHTTGLNSPLHF
large	TRBV6-6	TRBD1	TRBJ1-4	TGTGCCAGCAGTAAAACAGGGGCCATAAATGAAAAACTGTTTTTT	CASSKTGAINEKLFF
medium-sized	TRBV28	TRBD1	TRBJ1-1	TGTGCCAGCAGTTGGGGACAGCTGAACACTGAAGCTTTCTTT	CASSWGQLNTEAFF
medium-sized	TRBV5-1	TRBD2	TRBJ2-3	TGCGCCAGCACCCAGGGCGGGAGGGTTTCCACAGATACGCAGTATTTT	CASTQGGRVSTDTQYF
medium-sized	TRBV7-2	NA	TRBJ2-7	TGTGCCAGCAGCTTAGAGGCAGGCTACGAGCAGTACTTC	CASSLEAGYEQYF
medium-sized	TRBV18	NA	TRBJ2-1	TGTGCCAGCTCACCTTACAGTACTCTTTACAATGAGCAGTTCTTC	CASSPYSTLYNEQFF
medium-sized	TRBV18	NA	TRBJ1-1	TGTGCCAGCTCACCACTGTCAGCCGAAGCTTTCTTT	CASSPLSAEAFF
medium-sized	TRBV12-3/TRBV12-4	NA	TRBJ2-6	TGTGCCAGCACTTATAGTGGGGGCCCCACTGGGGCCAACGTCCTGACTTTC	CASTYSGGPTGANVLTF
medium-sized	TRBV7-2	NA	TRBJ2-7	TGTGCCAGCAGCTTAGAGTTTGGGGGGTCCTACGAGCAGTACTTC	CASSLEFGGSYEQYF
medium-sized	TRBV12-3/TRBV12-4	NA	TRBJ1-4	TGTGCCAGCAGTTCCGGAGGGAATGAAAAACTGTTTTTT	CASSSGGNEKLFF
NA	TRBV20-1	NA	TRBJ2-1	TGCAGTGCAAAACCTCCGCTGGTGGGAGGTGACAATGAGCAGTTCTTC	CSAKPPLVGGDNEQFF
medium-sized	TRBV6-4	TRBD2	TRBJ2-2	TGTGCCAGCAGTCCCGGGACTAGCGGCACCGGGGGGCTGTTTTTT	CASSPGTSGTGGLFF
medium-sized	TRBV7-9	NA	TRBJ2-1	TGTGCCAGCAGCTTATTATCCGGGAATGAGCAGTTCTTC	CASSLLSGNEQFF
NA	TRBV12-3/TRBV12-4	TRBD2	TRBJ2-1	TGTGCCAGCAGTTTAGCGACTAGCGGTAGCTCCTACAATGAGCAGTTCTTC	CASSLATSGSSYNEQFF
medium-sized	TRBV7-2	NA	TRBJ1-4	TGTGCCAGCAGCTTATTTCGCCGGCCTAATGAAAAACTGTTTTTT	CASSLFRRPNEKLFF
medium-sized	TRBV24-1	NA	TRBJ2-5	TGTGCCACCAGTGATAGCGGCCTCAGCTCGGGGACCCAGTACTTC	CATSDSGLSSGTQYF
medium-sized	TRBV2	TRBD2	TRBJ2-5	TGTGCCAGCAGTGATCGGCGGCTAGCGGGAGGACAAGAGACCCAGTACTTC	CASSDRRLAGGQETQYF
medium-sized	TRBV9	TRBD1	TRBJ2-1	TGTGCCAGCAGCCGGGGACAGGGGGGTTACAATGAGCAGTTCTTC	CASSRGQGGYNEQFF
medium-sized	TRBV20-1	NA	TRBJ2-3	TGCAGTGCTGGGAGCACAGATACGCAGTATTTT	CSAGSTDTQYF
medium-sized	TRBV4-2	NA	TRBJ2-7	TGTGCCAGCAGCCAGTTCTTTGGCGGATCCCACGAGCAGTACTTC	CASSQFFGGSHEQYF
medium-sized	TRBV18	NA	TRBJ2-7	TGTGCCAGCTCACCTCGGACCACGGGCGAGCAGTACTTC	CASSPRTTGEQYF
medium-sized	TRBV2	TRBD2	TRBJ2-2	TGTGCCAGCTATTTCCCCCGGCTAGCGGGAGTGGGCACCGGGGAGCTGTTTTTT	CASYFPRLAGVGTGELFF
medium-sized	TRBV6-2/TRBV6-3	NA	TRBJ1-5	TGTGCCAGCAGGCGACGGATGATCAGGGGTAGGCAGCCCCAGCATTTT	CASRRRMIRGRQPQHF
medium-sized	TRBV12-3/TRBV12-4	NA	TRBJ1-1	TGTGCCAGCAGTTTGTTGGGGGGAACTGAAGCTTTCTTT	CASSLLGGTEAFF
medium-sized	TRBV12-5	NA	TRBJ2-7	TGTGCTAGTGGTTCGGGACTTCGAGGGACCGAGCAGTACTTC	CASGSGLRGTEQYF
many	TRBV19	TRBD1	TRBJ1-1	TGTGCCAGTACCGTCTGGGACAGGTTAGTAACTTTCTTT	CASTVWDRLVTFF
medium-sized	TRBV4-3	NA	TRBJ2-6	TGCGCCAGCAGCCAGGAGGGGAGACAGGGCCCTGGGGCCAACGTCCTGACTTTC	CASSQEGRQGPGANVLTF
medium-sized	TRBV5-1	TRBD1	TRBJ2-3	TGCGCCAGCAGCAGGGGACAGGGGGACACAGATACGCAGTATTTT	CASSRGQGDTDTQYF
medium-sized	TRBV7-2	NA	TRBJ2-1	TGTGCCAGCAGCTCCGGAGTACGCTACAATGAGCAGTTCTTC	CASSSGVRYNEQFF
medium-sized	TRBV15	NA	TRBJ1-5	TGTGCCACCAGCAATGAATTTGGGACACCCAATCAGCCCCAGCATTTT	CATSNEFGTPNQPQHF
medium-sized	TRBV24-1	NA	TRBJ2-1	TGTGCCACCAGTGTTACGGGAGTGGACCACAATGAGCAGTTCTTC	CATSVTGVDHNEQFF
medium-sized	TRBV4-1	NA	TRBJ2-1	TGCGCCAGCAGCCAAATGATAGACACAAGACCCGATGAGCAGTTCTTC	CASSQMIDTRPDEQFF
medium-sized	TRBV18	TRBD1	TRBJ1-1	TGTGCCAGCTCACCATCGACAGGGATCCCTGAAGCTTTCTTT	CASSPSTGIPEAFF
medium-sized	TRBV15	NA	TRBJ2-3	TGTGCCACCAGCAGAGATCCTAAGTTAGTAGATACGCAGTATTTT	CATSRDPKLVDTQYF
once	TRBV28	NA	TRBJ1-4	TGTGCCAACAGTTCCCGCGGGCAGCTCCTGGAAAAACTGTTTTTT	CANSSRGQLLEKLFF